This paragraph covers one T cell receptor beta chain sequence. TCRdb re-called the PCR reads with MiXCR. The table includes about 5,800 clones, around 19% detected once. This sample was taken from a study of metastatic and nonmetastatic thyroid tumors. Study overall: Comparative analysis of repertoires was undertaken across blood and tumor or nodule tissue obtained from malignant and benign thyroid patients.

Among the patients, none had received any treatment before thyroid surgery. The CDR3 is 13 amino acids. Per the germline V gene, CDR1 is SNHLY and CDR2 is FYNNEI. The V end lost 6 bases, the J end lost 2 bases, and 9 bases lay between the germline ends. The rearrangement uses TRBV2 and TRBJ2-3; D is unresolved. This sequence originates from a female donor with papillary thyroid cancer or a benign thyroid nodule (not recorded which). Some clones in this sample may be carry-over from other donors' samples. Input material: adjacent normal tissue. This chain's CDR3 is CASSSELTDTQYF. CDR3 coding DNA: TGTGCCAGCAGCTCCGAACTCACAGATACGCAGTATTTT.